A single T cell receptor beta chain is shown here with its context. This record belongs to a study of blood T cell repertoires in COVID-19. Per the study methods: Amplification of reference gene primers was used by the study to estimate nucleated cell counts. Libraries were prepared by immunoSEQ multiplex PCR; TCRdb keeps only in-frame clonotypes and omits some of them. V and J calls and clone size come straight from that table; D and trimming were deduced from the DNA. The sample lists about 110,000 clones; approximately 70% were seen once. Sample: peripheral blood. This TCR derives from a woman aged 40 to 50 with acute or convalescent COVID-19.

This CDR3 reads CASTIRTLTPLHF. CDR3 coding DNA: TGTGCCAGCACCATACGGACACTGACACCCCTCCACTTT. The V call is TRBV28, the J call TRBJ1-6; D might be TRBD1 (5 bases). The CDR3 has 13 amino acids. Trimming removed 7 bases from V and 11 bases from J, with 15 bases in between. Germline V gene sequence: CDR1 MDHEN, CDR2 SYDVKM.